These 18 T cell receptor beta chains originate from one sample sequenced in a study of T cells in Graves' hyperthyroidism and ophthalmopathy. The CDR3 regions of TCR beta were amplified from RNA transcripts. TCR CDR3 regions were first amplified by RT-PCR with HTBI primers. MiXCR was run by TCRdb on the multiplex PCR reads, yielding one entry per CDR3 protein. The profile shows nearly 600,000 distinct CDR3 sequences, approximately 15% of them singletons. Source material: blood. Every receptor here comes from a woman aged 25 to 45 with Graves' hyperthyroidism that later progressed to Graves' ophthalmopathy.

This sequence joins TRBV19 and TRBJ2-7; TRBD1 aligns across 8 bases. Germline CDR1 and CDR2: LNHDA and SQIVND (reference sequence). V was pared by 6 bases and J by 4 bases, with 11 bases of the junction left unmatched. The CDR3 is 15 amino acids. The CDR3 reads CASRALTGATYEQYF. Written as DNA, the CDR3 is TGTGCCAGTAGAGCTTTGACAGGGGCTACGTACGAGCAGTACTTC.

The sample holds many counts of this clonotype. The rearrangement links TRBV28 to TRBJ1-4, with a weak D call TRBD1 (6 bases). The CDR3 has 14 amino acids. CDR1 MDHEN and CDR2 SYDVKM come from the germline V gene. The V gene lost 6 bases and the J gene lost 4 bases, with 12 bases spanning the gap. CDR3 loop: CASRPGALNEKLFF. CDR3 coding DNA: TGTGCCAGCAGGCCGGGGGCCCTTAATGAAAAACTGTTTTTT.

This clonotype was observed many times. The chain links TRBV30 to TRBJ1-4, with D perhaps matching TRBD1 (6 bases). This CDR3 spans 14 amino acids. V was shortened by 2 bases and J by 0 bases, with 7 bases between the two germline ends. In germline, CDR1 is GTSNPN, CDR2 SVGIG (reference sequence). The CDR3 DNA sequence: TGTGCCTGGAGTCGACAGGCAACTAATGAAAAACTGTTTTTT. Amino acid sequence: CAWSRQATNEKLFF.

The genes are TRBV6-1 and TRBJ1-6, with a weak D call TRBD1 (5 bases). Germline loops: CDR1 MNHNS, CDR2 SASEGT. The V and J ends lost 3 bases and 5 bases respectively, with 11 bases between them. The CDR3 totals 15 residues. The CDR3 loop is CASSDGTAHNSPLHF. In nucleotides, the CDR3 is TGTGCCAGCAGTGATGGGACGGCCCATAATTCACCCCTCCACTTT.

This clonotype occurred many times. The chain has TRBV29-1 and TRBJ2-3; a weak D match, TRBD1 (5 bases). Germline CDR1 reads SQVTM; CDR2 reads ANQGSEA. The ends were cut back, 3 bases at V and 1 base at J, with 14 bases in the middle. The CDR3 is made up of 15 amino acids. The CDR3 nucleotides are TGCAGCGTTGATCCAGGGTCCGATGGCACAGATACGCAGTATTTT. Translation: CSVDPGSDGTDTQYF.

A note on this clonotype: A much larger clone lies one base from this, so it may be a read error. This chain's CDR3 is CANSLDSLNEKLFF. Here the CDR3 DNA reads TGTGCCAACAGCCTGGACAGCCTTAATGAAAAACTGTTTTTT. V is TRBV2 and J is TRBJ1-4; possible D gene TRBD1, 6 bases. The germline gives CDR1 SNHLY, CDR2 FYNNEI. The CDR3 runs 14 residues. Between the trimmed V and J ends, which lost 10 bases and 4 bases, there was a span of 16 bases. The full variable domain, completed using reference TRBV2 and TRBJ1-4, is EPEVTQTPSHQVTQMGQEVILRCVPISNHLYFYWYRQILGQKVEFLVSFYNNEISEKSEIFDDQFSVERPDGSNFTLKIRSTKLEDSAMYFCANSLDSLNEKLFFGSGTQLSVL.

This clonotype appeared many times. The chain combines TRBV7-2 with TRBJ2-1; D not resolved. Germline V gene lookup returns CDR1 SGHTA and CDR2 FQGNSA. The CDR3 runs 18 residues. Trimming stripped 5 bases from V and 5 bases from J, with 25 bases between. CDR3 DNA sequence: TGTGCCAGCAGCCTATCCTGGCTTCAGTACATCGTAAACAATGAGCAGTTCTTC. Translation: CASSLSWLQYIVNNEQFF.

There are many counts of this clonotype. This chain joins TRBV7-2 and TRBJ2-6, with TRBD1 identical over 8 bases. The CDR3 extends over 19 amino acids. With 5 bases clipped from V and 0 bases from J, the junction kept 12 bases outside the gene matches. The V gene's germline CDR1 is SGHTA and CDR2 FQGNSA. As DNA, the CDR3 is TGTGCCAGCAGCCCCGGATCCGGGACAGGCTACTCTGGGGCCAACGTCCTGACTTTC. It translates to CASSPGSGTGYSGANVLTF.

This clonotype was observed at least ten times. The gene calls are TRBV15 and TRBJ2-1; the D gene is possibly TRBD2 (5 bases). With 0 bases removed from V and 5 bases from J, the gap between germline ends came to 14 bases. The CDR3 sequence is 16 residues long. Germline V gives CDR1 LNHNV, CDR2 YYDKDF (reference sequence). Here the CDR3 reads CATSRDGWESHNEQFF. CDR3 in DNA: TGTGCCACCAGCAGAGATGGGTGGGAGTCCCACAATGAGCAGTTCTTC.

The chain carries TRBV12-5 and TRBJ1-1; D is undetermined. Looked up from germline, CDR1 is LGHNT and CDR2 is FRNRAP. Trimming left V 1 base short and J 6 bases short, with 6 bases between. The CDR3 is 12 residues long. CDR3 bases: TGTGCTAGTGGTTTGGAGGGAGCTGAAGCTTTCTTT. Translation: CASGLEGAEAFF.

This clonotype was picked up many times. The rearrangement joins TRBV6-2 or TRBV6-3 to TRBJ2-7, with D unclear. This CDR3 comprises 13 residues. V shed 2 bases and J shed 9 bases, with 14 bases lying between them. The V gene's germline CDR1 is MNHEY and CDR2 SVGEGT. The CDR3 DNA is TGTGCCAGCAGTTACGGGCTAGTAAGATGGCAGTACTTC. Translating gives CASSYGLVRWQYF.

This clonotype was picked up many times. CDR3 nucleotides: TGTGCCACCAGTGAACGGGGTGACACTGAAGCTTTCTTT. Translating gives CATSERGDTEAFF. The chain couples TRBV24-1 to TRBJ1-1, with D uncertain. Per germline, CDR1 KGHDR and CDR2 SFDVKD. Trimming stripped 4 bases from V and 3 bases from J, with 8 bases between. This CDR3 spans 13 amino acids.

The table lists this clonotype with many counts. J is TRBJ1-1 and V is TRBV7-9, with D uncertain. The V end lost 2 bases, the J end lost 11 bases, and 15 bases lay between the germline ends. The CDR3 totals 13 residues. Germline CDR1 reads SEHNR; CDR2 reads FQNEAQ (reference sequence). The CDR3 nucleotides are TGTGCCAGCAGCTTAAATTCTGAGGCCGACGCTTTCTTT. Translated, it gives CASSLNSEADAFF.

The chain is built from TRBV10-3 and TRBJ2-4, with 9 nucleotides matching TRBD1. Trimming cost V 4 bases and J 6 bases; bases outside gene matches: 13. The CDR3 is made up of 17 amino acids. Germline loops: CDR1 ENHRY, CDR2 SYGVKD. The CDR3 loop reads CAISGTGTGLTRNIQYF. CDR3 coding DNA: TGTGCCATCAGTGGAACCGGGACAGGGTTGACCAGAAACATTCAGTACTTC.

In its sample, this clonotype was seen many times. V is TRBV24-1 and J is TRBJ2-1; D gene unclear. V lost 10 bases, J lost 0 bases, and 15 bases lay in between. Germline V gene data show CDR1 as KGHDR and CDR2 as SFDVKD. This CDR3 has 15 residues. This CDR3 is CATRSTKSSYNEQFF. In DNA, the CDR3 is TGTGCCACTAGGAGTACGAAGAGCTCCTACAATGAGCAGTTCTTC.

This clonotype was seen ten or more times. The chain combines TRBV7-2 with TRBJ2-5; D might be TRBD1 (6 bases). The CDR3 totals 14 residues. V dropped 5 bases and J dropped 4 bases, with 14 bases sitting between them. From germline, CDR1 is SGHTA and CDR2 FQGNSA. CDR3 DNA: TGTGCCAGCAGCCCTGGACAGACTGGAGAGACCCAGTACTTC. Its translation is CASSPGQTGETQYF.

This clonotype has a count of ten or more. V usage is TRBV7-9 and J usage is TRBJ2-3; a weak D match, TRBD2 (5 bases). Trimming removed 5 bases from V and 5 bases from J, with 14 bases in between. Germline CDR1 SEHNR, CDR2 FQNEAQ (reference sequence). The CDR3 spans 14 residues. CDR3 residues: CASSPNTGEDTQYF. In DNA, the CDR3 is TGTGCCAGCAGCCCTAATACCGGGGAAGATACGCAGTATTTT.

In this sample, this clonotype turned up many times. The genes are TRBV12-3 or TRBV12-4 and TRBJ1-1, with TRBD1 matching over 7 bases. Germline trimming cut 8 bases from V and 1 base from J; bases unmatched to any gene: 4. This CDR3 is built from 13 residues. The CDR3 coding sequence is TGTGCCAGCCAAACAGGGGCGAACACTGAAGCTTTCTTT. It is translated as CASQTGANTEAFF.